These 6 T cell receptor beta chains were sequenced from one sample in a study of blood T cell repertoires in COVID-19. The assay was immunoSEQ multiplex PCR, and TCRdb's table has in-frame clones only and misses some. The repertoire holds some 320,000 clones, 85% seen once, with about 2% in the top ten. Material for sequencing was PBMCs or T cells enriched from blood (not recorded which). Source of these receptors: a woman aged 25-40 years who had been exposed to COVID-19.

This clone was picked up one time. The CDR3 loop reads CASSSLQPSGPQETQYF. As DNA, the CDR3 is TGTGCCAGCAGTTCCTTGCAACCTAGCGGCCCCCAAGAGACCCAGTACTTC. The V gene is TRBV27, the J gene TRBJ2-5; 7 bases line up with TRBD2. V gave up 4 bases and J gave up 1 base; unmatched junction bases: 12. Germline CDR1 reads MNHEY; CDR2 reads SMNVEV (reference sequence). The CDR3 length is 17 residues.

CDR3 nucleotide sequence: TGTGCCAGTAGCGGACTAGCGGGCTCCTACGAGCAGTACTTC. It codes for CASSGLAGSYEQYF. This chain uses TRBV19 with TRBJ2-7; TRBD2 matches 11 bases. After removal of 6 bases from V and 0 bases from J, the junction contained 1 base not matched to a gene. The CDR3 consists of 14 residues. Germline V lookup: CDR1 LNHDA, CDR2 SQIVND (reference sequence).

The chain carries TRBV7-2 and TRBJ2-1; 7 bases fit TRBD2. V lost 3 bases, J lost 2 bases, and 4 bases stayed unmatched. The germline gives CDR1 SGHTA, CDR2 FQGNSA. CDR3 length: 15 amino acids. Here the CDR3 reads CASSFPGGTYNEQFF. For the CDR3, the DNA is TGTGCCAGCAGCTTCCCCGGGGGGACCTACAATGAGCAGTTCTTC. Full variable domain (missing parts from reference TRBV7-2 and TRBJ2-1): GAGVSQSPSNKVTEKGKDVELRCDPISGHTALYWYRQSLGQGLEFLIYFQGNSAPDKSGLPSDRFSAERTGGSVSTLTIQRTQQEDSAVYLCASSFPGGTYNEQFFGPGTRLTVL.

The chain recombines TRBV4-3 with TRBJ1-4; 9 positions match TRBD1. The V and J ends lost 1 base and 7 bases, in that order; junction bases with no gene match: 10. This CDR3 is 17 amino acids long. Germline lookup yields CDR1 LGHNA and CDR2 YSLEER. Here the CDR3 DNA reads TGCGCCAGCAGCCAAGGCATTGGGACAGGGTCGGGTGAAAAACTGTTTTTT. Its protein is CASSQGIGTGSGEKLFF.

The chain carries TRBV3-1 (or the pseudogene TRBV3-2) and TRBJ2-1; tentative D call: TRBD1 (6 bases). Looked up from germline, CDR1 is LGHDT and CDR2 is YNNKEL (reference sequence). This CDR3 comprises 12 residues. Trimming left V 6 bases short and J 8 bases short, with 11 bases between. The CDR3 reads CASRNRAHEQFF. CDR3 nucleotide sequence: TGTGCCAGCAGAAACAGGGCCCATGAGCAGTTCTTC.

The chain recombines TRBV3-1 (or the pseudogene TRBV3-2) with TRBJ2-3, with TRBD2 matching 10 bases. Germline-derived CDR1 and CDR2 are LGHDT and YNNKEL (reference sequence). V trimming: 4 bases; J trimming: 8 bases; junction bases outside the gene matches: 18. The CDR3 runs 18 residues. CDR3 residues: CASSPTRGERGGWGTQYF. The DNA of the CDR3 is TGTGCCAGCAGCCCAACCCGCGGAGAGCGGGGGGGGTGGGGTACGCAGTATTTT.